This is a list of T cell receptor beta chains from one sample in a study of CD8 T cells in Susac syndrome. TCRdb re-called the immunoSEQ multiplex PCR reads through MiXCR, storing one row per CDR3 protein. The table includes about 160,000 distinct CDR3 sequences, approximately 90% detected once. Sequencing used CD4+ T cells from PBMCs. The receptors originated from a human donor in good health. CDR3s include the opening cysteine and the closing phenylalanine or tryptophan. The D gene is left open where the match is weak. A row's size may be missing; if present it is once, few, many or a size class.

J | V | size | D | length | DNA | CDR3
TRBJ2-2 | TRBV28 | . | TRBD2 | 14 | TGTGCCAGCACGACTAGCGCATACACCGGGGAGCTGTTTTTT | CASTTSAYTGELFF
TRBJ2-5 | TRBV6-2/TRBV6-3 | . | . | 14 | TGTGCCAGCAGTTATTGGGGGCGAGAAGAGACCCAGTACTTC | CASSYWGREETQYF
TRBJ1-1 | TRBV12-3/TRBV12-4 | . | . | 13 | TGTGCCAGCAGTTATAAGGGGAGGACTGAAGCTTTCTTT | CASSYKGRTEAFF
TRBJ2-7 | TRBV5-1 | . | . | 15 | TGCGCCAGCAGGGAACGGGGGGCCCTCCGATCCGAGCAGTACTTC | CASRERGALRSEQYF
TRBJ2-2 | TRBV27 | . | TRBD1 | 16 | TGTGCCAGCAGTTCCCTCCAGGGGGCGAGCACCGGGGAGCTGTTTTTT | CASSSLQGASTGELFF
TRBJ2-7 | TRBV5-4 | . | TRBD2 | 16 | TGTGCCAGCAGCCTGGGCCCGGGACTAGAGTCCAACGAGCAGTACTTC | CASSLGPGLESNEQYF
TRBJ2-2 | TRBV5-4 | . | TRBD2 | 16 | TGTGCCAGCAGCAGGACTAGCGGGCGGCACACCGGGGAGCTGTTTTTT | CASSRTSGRHTGELFF
TRBJ2-5 | TRBV7-7 | . | . | 13 | TGTGCTAGCAGCCGCACTGCCGGAGAGACCCAGTACTTC | CASSRTAGETQYF
TRBJ2-1 | TRBV29-1 | . | . | 14 | TGCAGCGTTGAAGTGGGACGGTCCTACAATGAGCAGTTCTTC | CSVEVGRSYNEQFF
TRBJ2-1 | TRBV7-2 | . | . | 14 | TGTGCCAGCAGCTTAGTACTGCGAGGTAATGAGCAGTTCTTC | CASSLVLRGNEQFF
TRBJ1-1 | TRBV10-2 | . | . | 11 | TGCGCCAGTACCATGAACACTGAAGCTTTCTTT | CASTMNTEAFF
TRBJ1-1 | TRBV29-1 | . | . | 11 | TGCAGCGTGGGGAACCCGGCAGAAGCTTTCTTT | CSVGNPAEAFF
TRBJ2-7 | TRBV18 | . | . | 14 | TGTGCCAGCTCACCAAGGGGATCAGCCTACGAGCAGTACTTC | CASSPRGSAYEQYF
TRBJ1-1 | TRBV19 | . | . | 14 | TGTGCCAGTAGATTACAGGGCTTGAACACTGAAGCTTTCTTT | CASRLQGLNTEAFF
TRBJ1-5 | TRBV7-9 | . | . | 15 | TGTGCCAGCAGCCCCCCCGGTAGTGGGCGTCAGCCCCAGCATTTT | CASSPPGSGRQPQHF
TRBJ2-3 | TRBV7-9 | . | . | 14 | TGTGCCAGCAGCTCCCCGGGCCGGACAGATACGCAGTATTTT | CASSSPGRTDTQYF
TRBJ2-1 | TRBV30 | . | . | 12 | TGTGCCTGGACCCCCTCCTACAATGAGCAGTTCTTC | CAWTPSYNEQFF
TRBJ2-7 | TRBV4-3 | . | . | 13 | TGCGCCAGCAGCCTCGGATTACCCGACGAGCAGTACTTC | CASSLGLPDEQYF
TRBJ2-7 | TRBV7-2 | once | . | 15 | TGTGCCAGCAGCTTGCTGACTGGGGGCTTTGGCGAGCAGTACTTC | CASSLLTGGFGEQYF
TRBJ2-3 | TRBV20-1 | once | TRBD2 | 14 | TGCAGTCCAGTCGATACTAGCGGCACAGATACGCAGTATTTT | CSPVDTSGTDTQYF
TRBJ1-5 | TRBV20-1 | . | . | 13 | TGCAGTGCCAGGGACGAAAACAATCAGCCCCAGCATTTT | CSARDENNQPQHF
TRBJ1-4 | TRBV20-1 | few | TRBD1 | 14 | TGCAGTGCTAGTGACACAGGGGGCGGTGAAAAACTGTTTTTT | CSASDTGGGEKLFF
TRBJ1-2 | TRBV14 | . | . | 13 | TGTGCCAGCAGCCAAGGGTTCAGGGATGGCTACACCTTC | CASSQGFRDGYTF
TRBJ2-4 | TRBV5-1 | . | . | 15 | TGCGCCAGCAGTCGCGACAGACTCGCCAAAAACATTCAGTACTTC | CASSRDRLAKNIQYF
TRBJ2-7 | TRBV10-2 | few | . | 10 | TGCGCCAGCAGTGCCTACGAGCAGTACTTC | CASSAYEQYF
TRBJ2-7 | TRBV5-1 | . | TRBD1 | 14 | TGCGCCAGCAGCTCGGGGACAGGGGACCCTGAGCAGTACTTC | CASSSGTGDPEQYF
TRBJ1-2 | TRBV20-1 | . | TRBD1 | 16 | TGCAGTGCTAACCGGGACAGGGAGAGTGGTAACTATGGCTACACCTTC | CSANRDRESGNYGYTF
TRBJ1-2 | TRBV18 | . | . | 14 | TGTGCCAGCTCACCACCGGTCGAAGGCTATGGCTACACCTTC | CASSPPVEGYGYTF
TRBJ1-2 | TRBV5-1 | . | . | 14 | TGCGCCAGCAAGGGGGACCCGGCAAGCTATGGCTACACCTTC | CASKGDPASYGYTF
TRBJ1-4 | TRBV20-1 | . | TRBD1 | 14 | TGCAGTGCTAGGGGGGGGACAGTTAATGAAAAACTGTTTTTT | CSARGGTVNEKLFF
TRBJ2-1 | TRBV30 | . | TRBD2 | 11 | TGTGCCGGGAGGGAGTACAATGAGCAGTTCTTC | CAGREYNEQFF
TRBJ2-5 | TRBV18 | . | . | 14 | TGTGCCAGCTCACTACGGGCACACCAAGAGACCCAGTACTTC | CASSLRAHQETQYF
TRBJ1-5 | TRBV23-1 | . | . | 16 | TGCGCCAGCAGGACCCCCCGGACAGTCGGGAATCAGCCCCAGCATTTT | CASRTPRTVGNQPQHF
TRBJ2-3 | TRBV6-2/TRBV6-3 | . | TRBD2 | 17 | TGTGCCAGCAGCTATCTCGGGAGCGGGGGGAGGGCAGATACGCAGTATTTT | CASSYLGSGGRADTQYF
TRBJ2-3 | TRBV6-5 | . | TRBD2 | 16 | TGTGCCAGCAGTACCCGAAGACTAGCGGGAGGATATACGCAGTATTTT | CASSTRRLAGGYTQYF
TRBJ2-1 | TRBV11-2 | . | . | 13 | TGTGCCAGCAGCTTAGATACCGTCAATGAGCAGTTCTTC | CASSLDTVNEQFF
TRBJ1-2 | TRBV7-2 | . | TRBD1 | 13 | TGTGCCAGCAGCACTGACAGGGCCCCTGGCTACACCTTC | CASSTDRAPGYTF
TRBJ1-4 | TRBV5-6 | . | . | 16 | TGTGCCAGCAGCGTTGGCCGGGGGTCAACTAATGAAAAACTGTTTTTT | CASSVGRGSTNEKLFF
TRBJ1-3 | TRBV2 | . | . | 14 | TGTGCCAGCAGACCCAGCAACTCTGGAAACACCATATATTTT | CASRPSNSGNTIYF
TRBJ2-1 | TRBV19 | . | . | 11 | TGTGCCAGTAGTATGGCGGATGAGCAGTTCTTC | CASSMADEQFF
TRBJ2-5 | TRBV7-9 | . | . | 13 | TGTGCCAGCAGCTTATTCAGGAAAGAGACCCAGTACTTC | CASSLFRKETQYF
TRBJ2-3 | TRBV30 | . | TRBD2 | 14 | TGTGCCTGGAAGGCGGGAGAGCGCACAGATACGCAGTATTTT | CAWKAGERTDTQYF
TRBJ2-1 | TRBV7-9 | . | TRBD2 | 14 | TGTGCCAGCAGCGTGGGACTACGGAACAATGAGCAGTTCTTC | CASSVGLRNNEQFF
TRBJ2-3 | TRBV5-1 | . | TRBD2 | 16 | TGCGCCAGCTCCCGGACTAGCGCGAAGACCACAGATACGCAGTATTTT | CASSRTSAKTTDTQYF
TRBJ2-2 | TRBV29-1 | . | TRBD1 | 13 | TGCAGCCCGAGGACAGGGCTCACCGGGGAGCTGTTTTTT | CSPRTGLTGELFF
TRBJ2-1 | TRBV20-1 | . | . | 13 | TGCAGTGCTACCAAAGGAACCTACAATGAGCAGTTCTTC | CSATKGTYNEQFF
TRBJ1-2 | TRBV5-1 | once | . | 15 | TGCGCCAGCAGCTTGGCGGGCGGAACTTCTTATGGCTACACCTTC | CASSLAGGTSYGYTF
TRBJ2-5 | TRBV5-1 | . | . | 14 | TGCGCCAGCAGCGGCCGGGACTTCCAGGAGACCCAGTACTTC | CASSGRDFQETQYF
TRBJ2-1 | TRBV10-3 | . | TRBD1 | 15 | TGTGCCATCAGTGAGTCGGTCAGGGGGACGGGTGAGCAGTTCTTC | CAISESVRGTGEQFF
TRBJ1-5 | TRBV12-3/TRBV12-4 | . | . | 15 | TGTGCCAGCAGTTTACGGGGAGCGGGCAATCAGCCCCAGCATTTT | CASSLRGAGNQPQHF
TRBJ1-2 | TRBV2 | once | . | 11 | TGTGCCAGCAGGGTACAGACCGGCTACACCTTC | CASRVQTGYTF
TRBJ2-2 | TRBV5-1 | . | TRBD2 | 14 | TGCGCCAGCAGGCCTAGCGGTAACACCGGGGAGCTGTTTTTT | CASRPSGNTGELFF
TRBJ1-5 | TRBV28 | . | TRBD1 | 15 | TGTGCCAGCAGTCGACAGGGGAATAGCAATCAGCCCCAGCATTTT | CASSRQGNSNQPQHF
TRBJ2-7 | TRBV11-2 | . | . | 14 | TGTGCCAGCAGCCTGGGACGGTTAAGCTACGAGCAGTACTTC | CASSLGRLSYEQYF
TRBJ2-2 | TRBV4-1 | . | TRBD2 | 17 | TGCGCCAGCAGAGCCACTAGCGGGAGTGCGAACACCGGGGAGCTGTTTTTT | CASRATSGSANTGELFF
TRBJ2-7 | TRBV5-4 | . | TRBD1 | 14 | TGTGCCAGCAGCCTAACCGGGACAGACTACGAGCAGTACTTC | CASSLTGTDYEQYF
TRBJ1-1 | TRBV7-2 | . | . | 12 | TGTGCCAGCAGCTTTTGGGGAACTGAAGCTTTCTTT | CASSFWGTEAFF